This TCR beta chain was sequenced for a study of blood T cells in healthy people across ages. Study-level background: Template-switching capture recovered about one barcoded beta molecule per two T cells. Study conclusions and caveats: Both naive CD4+ cell counts and diversity were greater in long-lived donors than in aged donors. Estimated diversity across one million T cells was deemed an underestimate.

The CDR3 runs to 15 residues. Germline CDR1 and CDR2: LNHNV and YYDKDF (reference sequence). Points on this clonotype: Its antigen remains unidentified. Germline is not matched at one junction end, which may reflect a read error.

Alongside a J-beta primer mix, a sample-barcoded 5' primer served in a second PCR lasting roughly 7 to 11 cycles. Researchers report that each sample yielded at least 3 million CDR3-containing paired-end reads. In TCRdb, the 5' RACE reads were re-called with MiXCR into one record per CDR3 protein. The sample consists of about 1.1 million distinct CDR3 sequences, about two fifths of them appearing once. The receptor comes from a man between 18 and 29 years old in good health. The specimen was blood. The V call is TRBV15, the J call TRBJ2-7, with 11 bases matching TRBD1. CDR3 nucleotide sequence: TGTTCCACCAGCAGAGGGACAGGGGGTTCCTACGAGCAGTACTTC. Protein sequence: CSTSRGTGGSYEQYF.